These 19 T cell receptor beta chains were sequenced from one sample in a study of shared clonotypes between healthy human individuals (dated by TCRdb to the early 2020s). The library was made by the immunoSEQ multiplex PCR assay. Sourced from immuneACCESS, this table was stored by TCRdb with only in-frame sequences that have V and J called. A share of the clones is absent; for the studies checked, an unresolved V gene accounts for under half, and the remainder has no known explanation. The sample has fewer than 650,000 clones on record, around 76% of them singletons. Approximately 12% of the sample goes to the ten largest clones. Specimen: PBMCs. These receptors all stem from a woman aged 40 to 50 in good health. Some clones in this sample may be carry-over from other donors' samples.

V usage is TRBV6-4 and J usage is TRBJ2-3, with 13 bases lining up with TRBD2. Looked up from germline, CDR1 is MRHNA and CDR2 is SNTAGT. The J segment lost 5 bases and the V segment lost 1 base, leaving 6 bases of the junction unmatched. This CDR3 has 17 amino acids. The CDR3 bases are TGTGCCAGCAGTGACTTAGGACTAGCGGGAGTGGGAGATACGCAGTATTTT. Its translation is CASSDLGLAGVGDTQYF.

The chain couples TRBV9 to TRBJ2-1; TRBD2 is a possible D gene (6 bases). Germline CDR1 is SGDLS and CDR2 is YYNGEE. Trimming pared 0 bases from V and 0 bases from J, leaving 10 bases between. The CDR3 loop spans 16 amino acids. CDR3 coding DNA: TGTGCCAGCAGCGTAGGCGCGGGAAACTCCTACAATGAGCAGTTCTTC. It specifies CASSVGAGNSYNEQFF.

This chain uses TRBV7-9 with TRBJ2-3; 11 bases fit TRBD2. V lost 5 bases, J lost 5 bases, and 9 bases stayed unmatched. CDR3 length equals 16 residues. Germline values: CDR1 SEHNR, CDR2 FQNEAQ (reference sequence). CDR3 nucleotide sequence: TGTGCCAGCAGCCAGTCTAGCGGGAGGTATCAAGATACGCAGTATTTT. Translated, it gives CASSQSSGRYQDTQYF.

V is TRBV19 and J is TRBJ1-1, with 7 bases fitting TRBD1. The V segment lost 3 bases and the J segment 8 bases; nucleotides outside the gene matches: 6. The CDR3 has 13 residues. Per the germline V gene, CDR1 is LNHDA and CDR2 is SQIVND (reference sequence). The CDR3 DNA is TGTGCCAGTAGTATTGGCAGGGGGGGGGAAGCTTTCTTT. Encoded protein: CASSIGRGGEAFF. The full variable domain, rest sourced from reference TRBV19 and TRBJ1-1, is DGGITQSPKYLFRKEGQNVTLSCEQNLNHDAMYWYRQDPGQGLRLIYYSQIVNDFQKGDIAEGYSVSREKKESFPLTVTSAQKNPTAFYLCASSIGRGGEAFFGQGTRLTVV.

This clone has a single count. V is TRBV18 and J is TRBJ2-7, with TRBD2 matching over 11 bases. V shed 5 bases, J shed 7 bases, and the junction held 4 bases outside the gene matches. The CDR3 consists of 13 residues. Germline CDR1 and CDR2: KGHSH and LQKENI. CDR3: CASSLGLAEEQYF. Here the CDR3 DNA reads TGTGCCAGCTCATTGGGACTAGCGGAAGAGCAGTACTTC.

The chain combines TRBV28 with TRBJ2-7; D ambiguous. This CDR3 has 15 residues. Germline CDR1 is MDHEN and CDR2 is SYDVKM. The ends were cut back, 7 bases at V and 6 bases at J, with 22 bases in the middle. Here the CDR3 DNA reads TGTGCCAGCACCCCTGGGCAGGTCCCTATTCGCGAGCAGTACTTC. Translating gives CASTPGQVPIREQYF.

This clone appeared a few times. V is TRBV11-2 and J is TRBJ2-7, with a weak D call TRBD2 (6 bases). CDR1 is SGHAT, CDR2 FQNNGV, per germline. This CDR3 is built from 14 residues. V shed 3 bases and J shed 0 bases, with 9 bases lying between them. DNA of the CDR3: TGTGCCAGCAGCTTCGCGGGGAGCTCCTACGAGCAGTACTTC. Its protein is CASSFAGSSYEQYF.

This clone showed up many times. This chain joins TRBV5-4 and TRBJ2-7; 9 nucleotides agree with TRBD1. CDR1 is SGHNT, CDR2 YYREEE, per germline (reference sequence). V shed 4 bases, J shed 6 bases, and the junction held 8 bases outside the gene matches. CDR3 length equals 14 residues. In nucleotides, the CDR3 is TGTGCCAGCAGCCCAAACAGGGGGCTGGTCGAGCAGTACTTC. The encoded protein is CASSPNRGLVEQYF.

There are a few counts of this clone. The V and J genes are TRBV19 and TRBJ1-5; D perhaps matches TRBD1 (5 bases). The length of the CDR3 is 15 residues. V gave up 7 bases and J gave up 1 base, with 14 bases separating them. Germline V gene sequence: CDR1 LNHDA, CDR2 SQIVND (reference sequence). The CDR3 bases are TGTGCCAGTACTAATCAGGGTGGAAGCAATCAGCCCCAGCATTTT. This codes for CASTNQGGSNQPQHF.

CDR3 nucleotides: TGTGCCAGCTCCGGGTGGGAGCCGGGGGAGACCCAGTACTTC. Its protein is CASSGWEPGETQYF. The chain carries TRBV9 and TRBJ2-5, with D possibly being TRBD2 (5 bases). Germline V gene sequence: CDR1 SGDLS, CDR2 YYNGEE. CDR3 length: 14 residues. The V gene lost 7 bases and the J gene lost 5 bases, with 18 bases spanning the gap.

This clone occurred a few times. The chain combines TRBV7-9 with TRBJ1-1; TRBD1 might be the D (5 bases). CDR1 is SEHNR, CDR2 FQNEAQ, per germline (reference sequence). This CDR3 contains 18 residues. V was clipped by 5 bases and J by 1 base, with 23 bases between them. The CDR3 coding sequence is TGTGCCAGCAGCCCCCGACGTCCGTTAGACAGACCGAACACTGAAGCTTTCTTT. Amino acid sequence: CASSPRRPLDRPNTEAFF.

With regard to this clone: One base away lies a much larger clone, so this may be a sequencing read error. The CDR3 sequence: CASSEQASTDTQYF. In nucleotides, the CDR3 is TGTGCCAGCAGTGAGCAGGCAAGCACAGATACGCAGTATTTT. The V and J genes are TRBV6-4 and TRBJ2-3; no definite D call. The CDR3 is made up of 14 amino acids. V gave up 3 bases and J gave up 0 bases, with 7 bases separating them. Looked up from germline, CDR1 is MRHNA and CDR2 is SNTAGT.

The chain recombines TRBV30 with TRBJ1-5, with a tentative D call TRBD1 (6 bases). V was cut by 0 bases and J by 3 bases, with 18 bases left in between. The CDR3 consists of 17 residues. Germline assignment: CDR1 GTSNPN and CDR2 SVGIG (reference sequence). CDR3 DNA: TGTGCCTGGAGTGTACTTGGGGACATTGGGTTCAATCAGCCCCAGCATTTT. Its translation is CAWSVLGDIGFNQPQHF.

This clone was detected a few times. The chain is built from TRBV19 and TRBJ2-6; D gene unclear. The CDR3 sequence is 13 residues long. Germline assignment: CDR1 LNHDA and CDR2 SQIVND (reference sequence). CDR3 amino acids: CASMALLGNVLTF. Written as DNA, the CDR3 is TGTGCTTCCATGGCCCTTTTGGGCAACGTCCTGACTTTC.

In this sample, this clone turned up a few times. This sample also contains other DNA sequences that code for the same CDR3. V is TRBV19 and J is TRBJ1-2; no firm D call. V lost 5 bases and J lost 3, with 10 bases in between. Germline CDR1 LNHDA, CDR2 SQIVND (reference sequence). This CDR3 is 13 amino acids long. The CDR3 DNA reads as TGTGCCAGTAGTTCCGACCTCCACTATGGCTACACCTTC. It is translated as CASSSDLHYGYTF.

With regard to this clone: In the same sample, other DNA sequences code for this CDR3. The chain recombines TRBV19 with TRBJ2-7; 8 bases fit TRBD2. CDR3 length: 14 residues. V gave up 2 bases and J gave up 2 bases; unmatched junction bases: 2. In germline, CDR1 is LNHDA, CDR2 SQIVND (reference sequence). The CDR3 loop reads CASSIPGLAYEQYF. In nucleotides, the CDR3 is TGTGCCAGTAGTATACCGGGACTAGCCTACGAGCAGTACTTC.

This clone showed up just a few times. V gene TRBV7-8 combines with J gene TRBJ1-4; 9 bases fit TRBD1. The CDR3 is 16 amino acids. After removal of 5 bases from V and 2 bases from J, the junction contained 6 bases not matched to a gene. From germline, CDR1 is SGHVS and CDR2 FQNEAQ. The CDR3 nucleotides read TGTGCCAGCAGCGAGGGACAGGGTTGGACTAATGAAAAACTGTTTTTT. Amino acid sequence: CASSEGQGWTNEKLFF. Supplemented by reference TRBV7-8 and TRBJ1-4, the full variable domain reads GAGVSQSPRYKVAKRGQDVALRCDPISGHVSLFWYQQALGQGPEFLTYFQNEAQLDKSGLPSDRFFAERPEGSVSTLKIQRTQQEDSAVYLCASSEGQGWTNEKLFFGSGTQLSVL.

The chain couples TRBV19 to TRBJ1-1; 9 bases align to TRBD1. The CDR3 is 13 residues long. Germline V lookup: CDR1 LNHDA, CDR2 SQIVND (reference sequence). V shed 6 bases and J 4 bases; nucleotides not matched to a gene: 3. CDR3: CASRQGAGTEAFF. DNA for the CDR3: TGTGCCAGTAGACAGGGGGCAGGCACTGAAGCTTTCTTT.

As regards this clone: With a much larger clone just one base away, this may be a read error. The same CDR3 arises from other DNA sequences in this sample as well. The rearrangement joins TRBV10-3 to TRBJ1-1; 8 bases map to TRBD1. The CDR3 has 14 residues. Germline V gene lookup returns CDR1 ENHRY and CDR2 SYGVKD. CDR3 nucleotide sequence: TGTGCCATCACCAGGACAGACAGGGGCACTGAGGCTTTCTTT. This translates into CAITRTDRGTEAFF.